The entry below describes one T cell receptor (beta chain). Its specificity is not known. This sample is drawn from a study of beta chain features in type 1 diabetes. Study-wide findings and caveats: Naive, central memory and Treg TCRB repertoires appeared more alike in patients than in healthy donors.

As every portion of the isolated RNA was reverse transcribed, the sequencing read expressed TCRB transcripts. TCRdb's copy holds only in-frame clones and misses some; the assay was immunoSEQ multiplex PCR. The table has 110,000 to 150,000 clones, approximately 9.8% seen once. The CDR3 extends over 15 amino acids. Germline V lookup: CDR1 WNHNN, CDR2 SYGVQD (reference sequence). Trimming cost V 6 bases and J 4 bases; bases outside gene matches: 10. The sequenced sample was central memory CD4+ T cells from blood. The TCR sequence derives from a woman aged 40 to 50 in good health. The chain has TRBV10-1 and TRBJ2-5, with 8 nucleotides matching TRBD1. The chain's CDR3 is CASSLGQGGGETQYF. The CDR3 DNA follows: TGCGCCAGCAGCCTCGGACAGGGAGGAGGAGAGACCCAGTACTTC.